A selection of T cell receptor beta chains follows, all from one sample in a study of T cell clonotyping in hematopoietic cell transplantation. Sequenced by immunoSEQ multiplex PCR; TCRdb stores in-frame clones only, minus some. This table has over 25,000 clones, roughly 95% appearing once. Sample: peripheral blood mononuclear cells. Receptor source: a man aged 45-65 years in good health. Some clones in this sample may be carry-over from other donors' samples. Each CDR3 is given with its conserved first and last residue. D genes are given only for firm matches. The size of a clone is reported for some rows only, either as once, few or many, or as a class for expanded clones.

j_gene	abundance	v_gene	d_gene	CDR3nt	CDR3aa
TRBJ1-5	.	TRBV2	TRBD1	TGTGCCAGCAGTGAAATCCAGGGGGCCGGTCAGCCCCAGCATTTT	CASSEIQGAGQPQHF
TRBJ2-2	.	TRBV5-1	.	TGCGCCAGCAGCTTGGCATTTCCCTCCGGGGAGCTGTTTTTT	CASSLAFPSGELFF
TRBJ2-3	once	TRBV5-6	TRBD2	TGTGCCAGCAGTTACCGGGGGGGCACAGATACGCAGTATTTT	CASSYRGGTDTQYF
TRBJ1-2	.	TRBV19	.	TGTGCCAGCCAAGCTATGCTAGGCTATGGCTACACCTTC	CASQAMLGYGYTF
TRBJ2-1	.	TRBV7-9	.	TGTGCCAGCAGCTTAAGGGTAAGGCAGTTCTTC	CASSLRVRQFF
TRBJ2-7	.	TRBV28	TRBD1	TGTGCCAGCAGCCACGGGACAGCCTACGAGCAGTACTTC	CASSHGTAYEQYF
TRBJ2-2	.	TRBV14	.	TGTGCCAGCAGACGTATACAGGGATACGGGGAGCTGTTTTTT	CASRRIQGYGELFF
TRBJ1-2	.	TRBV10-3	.	TGTGGGGGTGGGGGCAGTCGAACCCTCGGGAGCTATGGCTACACCTTC	CGGGGSRTLGSYGYTF
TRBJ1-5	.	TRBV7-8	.	TGTGCCAGCAGCCCGCGATACGATGTAACAGGACGCAATCAGCCCCAGCATTTT	CASSPRYDVTGRNQPQHF
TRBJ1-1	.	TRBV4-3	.	TGCGCCAGCAGTCCCTGGGGGGAAGCAGGTGAAGCTTTCTTT	CASSPWGEAGEAFF
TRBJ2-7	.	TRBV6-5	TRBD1	TGTGCCAGCAGGCCTACAGGGGGTGGCTCCTACGAGCAGTACTTC	CASRPTGGGSYEQYF
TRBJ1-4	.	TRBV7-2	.	TGTGCCAGCAGCTTAAGTCCGACGGATGAAAAACTGTTTTTT	CASSLSPTDEKLFF
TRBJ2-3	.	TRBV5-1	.	TGCGCCAGCAGCTTGGCCTCTTGGGCATCCCGCACAGATACGCAGTATTTT	CASSLASWASRTDTQYF
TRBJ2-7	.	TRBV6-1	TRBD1	TGTGCCAGCATTATGGGGACAGGGCCTTACGAGCAGTACTTC	CASIMGTGPYEQYF
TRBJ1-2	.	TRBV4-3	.	TGCGCCAGCAGCCAACGACAGGACCCGGATGGCTACACCTTC	CASSQRQDPDGYTF
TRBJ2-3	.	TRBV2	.	TGTGCCAGCAGTGTTCTTTCTAGCGTTTTTACAGATACGCAGTATTTT	CASSVLSSVFTDTQYF
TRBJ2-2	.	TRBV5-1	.	TGCGCCAGCAGCTTGTTTCGATATGATTCCGGGGAGCTGTTTTTT	CASSLFRYDSGELFF
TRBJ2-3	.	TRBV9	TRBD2	TGTGCCAGCAGCGTTAATCCGCGGACTAGCGACTCAGATACGCAGTATTTT	CASSVNPRTSDSDTQYF
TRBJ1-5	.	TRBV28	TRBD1	TGTGCCAGCAGAGATAACAGGGGGACCTTTAGCAATCAGCCCCAGCATTTT	CASRDNRGTFSNQPQHF
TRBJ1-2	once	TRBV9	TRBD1	TGTGCCAGCAGCGTGGGGACAGCCGGACACTATGGCTACACCTTC	CASSVGTAGHYGYTF
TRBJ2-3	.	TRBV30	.	TGTGCCGGCGGGGAACGGGGGGCTCGCACAGATACGCAGTATTTT	CAGGERGARTDTQYF
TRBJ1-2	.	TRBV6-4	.	TGTGCCAGCAGTGACTCGCTGTCCTCGGGGGGCTACACCTTC	CASSDSLSSGGYTF
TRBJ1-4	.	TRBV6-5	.	TGTGCCAGCGGGCGCCAAGGGGTCGATGAAAAACTGTTTTTT	CASGRQGVDEKLFF
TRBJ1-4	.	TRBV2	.	TGTGCCAGCAGCGAGGGGCCGTCGGCTAATGAAAAACTGTTTTTT	CASSEGPSANEKLFF
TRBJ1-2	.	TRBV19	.	TGTGCCAGTAGTATACCCCTGGACTATGGCTACACCTTC	CASSIPLDYGYTF
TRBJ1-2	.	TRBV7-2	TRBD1	TGTGCCAGCAGCGCCGGACAGGACTATGGCTACACCTTC	CASSAGQDYGYTF
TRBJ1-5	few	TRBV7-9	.	TGTGCCAGCAGCTTAAGTCAGGATAGCAATCAGCCCCAGCATTTT	CASSLSQDSNQPQHF
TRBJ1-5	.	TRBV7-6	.	TGTGCCAGCAGCTTAGAGCTATCACAGCCCCAGCATTTT	CASSLELSQPQHF
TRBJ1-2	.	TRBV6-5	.	TGTGCCAGCAGCTGGGGGAAAGGGATGTTCTATGGCTACACCTTC	CASSWGKGMFYGYTF
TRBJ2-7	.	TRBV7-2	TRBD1	TGTGCCAGCAGCACCCCCATAGTCGGGACAGGGTACGAGCAGTACTTC	CASSTPIVGTGYEQYF
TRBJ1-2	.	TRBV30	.	TGTGCCTGGAGTGTACTAAGGGGGAAAAGCTACACCTTC	CAWSVLRGKSYTF
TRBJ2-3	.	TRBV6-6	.	TGTGCCAGCAGTCGGGGGATGGGGGGTCCAGATACGCAGTATTTT	CASSRGMGGPDTQYF
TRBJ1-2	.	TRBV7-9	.	TGTGCCAGCAGTTCGGTTTCAGGGGGCTACACCTTC	CASSSVSGGYTF